This is a list of T cell receptor beta chains from one sample in a study of beta chain features in type 1 diabetes. The assay was immunoSEQ multiplex PCR, and TCRdb's table has in-frame clones only and misses some. The sample has 250,000 to 300,000 clones; around 7.3% are singletons. The sample was central memory CD4+ T cells from blood. Receptor source: a woman between 18 and 29 years old in good health. CDR3s include the opening cysteine and the closing phenylalanine or tryptophan. The D gene is left open where the match is weak. Where a row states a size, it is once, few, many or the class of an expanded clone; other rows omit it.

V,size,D,J,CDR3,DNA
TRBV29-1,-,-,TRBJ2-1,CSVEGKTERSSYNEQFF,TGCAGCGTTGAAGGTAAGACGGAAAGAAGCTCCTACAATGAGCAGTTCTTC
TRBV9,few,-,TRBJ1-1,CASSPEGGHVNTEAFF,TGTGCCAGCAGCCCAGAAGGGGGACACGTGAACACTGAAGCTTTCTTT
TRBV2,-,-,TRBJ1-4,CASSGVMTSVIVELFF,TGTGCCAGCAGTGGGGTAATGACTTCCGTCATCGTGGAACTGTTTTTT
TRBV27,-,-,TRBJ2-3,CASSTFSTDTQYF,TGTGCCAGCTCTACCTTTAGCACAGATACGCAGTATTTT
TRBV6-1,-,TRBD1,TRBJ2-5,CASRAGQGRKETQYF,TGTGCCAGCAGGGCGGGACAGGGGAGGAAGGAGACCCAGTACTTC
TRBV28,-,-,TRBJ1-6,CASSLAARYNSPLHF,TGTGCCAGCAGTTTAGCAGCCCGATATAATTCACCCCTCCACTTT
TRBV27,-,-,TRBJ2-5,CASRAPRGVAEETQYF,TGTGCCAGCAGAGCCCCCCGAGGCGTAGCGGAAGAGACCCAGTACTTC
TRBV28,-,TRBD1,TRBJ1-4,CASRSGTVGEKLFF,TGTGCCAGCAGGAGCGGGACAGTGGGTGAAAAACTGTTTTTT
TRBV11-2,-,-,TRBJ2-1,CASSGTYNEQFF,TGTGCCAGCAGCGGGACCTACAATGAGCAGTTCTTC
TRBV19,few,-,TRBJ1-1,CASSNGGNTEAFF,TGTGCCAGTAGTAACGGTGGGAACACTGAAGCTTTCTTT
TRBV7-8,few,-,TRBJ2-1,CASSPRDAYNEQFF,TGTGCCAGCAGCCCCCGGGATGCCTACAATGAGCAGTTCTTC
TRBV7-2,few,TRBD2,TRBJ2-7,CASSWRDYPYEQYF,TGTGCCAGCAGCTGGAGGGACTATCCCTACGAGCAGTACTTC
TRBV15,many,TRBD1,TRBJ2-2,CATSPGTGGHTGELFF,TGTGCCACCAGTCCGGGGACAGGGGGCCACACCGGGGAGCTGTTTTTT
TRBV4-2,many,TRBD1,TRBJ2-1,CASSPWGPGGNEQFF,TGTGCCAGCAGCCCATGGGGGCCAGGGGGCAATGAGCAGTTCTTC
TRBV9,many,-,TRBJ2-3,CASSVRGSLGTDTQYF,TGTGCCAGCAGCGTCAGGGGTTCCCTTGGGACAGATACGCAGTATTTT
TRBV9,-,-,TRBJ1-1,CASSPSASFMNTEAFF,TGTGCCAGCAGCCCTTCGGCCTCCTTTATGAACACTGAAGCTTTCTTT
TRBV5-4,few,-,TRBJ2-3,CASSPEGFRTDTQYF,TGTGCCAGCAGCCCGGAGGGTTTCCGGACAGATACGCAGTATTTT
TRBV29-1,-,-,TRBJ2-5,CSVPKGGIIGETQYF,TGCAGCGTCCCCAAAGGTGGCATAATAGGAGAGACCCAGTACTTC
TRBV6-1,-,TRBD1,TRBJ2-7,CASSPRTGGYEQYF,TGTGCCAGCAGTCCCCGGACAGGGGGCTACGAGCAGTACTTC
TRBV7-3,few,TRBD2,TRBJ2-2,CASRPGRGNTGELFF,TGTGCCAGCAGACCAGGGAGGGGGAACACCGGGGAGCTGTTTTTT
TRBV7-3,few,-,TRBJ2-2,CASSFSRALTGELFF,TGTGCCAGCAGCTTTAGTAGGGCCCTCACCGGGGAGCTGTTTTTT
TRBV4-2,-,-,TRBJ1-3,CASSQELDLSGNTIYF,TGTGCCAGCAGCCAAGAATTGGACCTCTCTGGAAACACCATATATTTT
TRBV27,-,-,TRBJ2-4,CASPHRDEDIQYF,TGTGCCAGCCCCCACAGGGATGAAGACATTCAGTACTTC
TRBV5-4,few,-,TRBJ1-6,CASSLAGENSPLHF,TGTGCCAGCAGCTTAGCGGGGGAGAATTCACCCCTCCACTTT
TRBV2,-,-,TRBJ1-1,CASSLGAGTEAFF,TGTGCCAGCAGTCTGGGGGCAGGGACTGAAGCTTTCTTT
TRBV6-6,-,TRBD2,TRBJ2-1,CASSPISSGGYNEQFF,TGTGCCAGCAGCCCAATTTCCAGCGGGGGATACAATGAGCAGTTCTTC
TRBV7-8,-,TRBD2,TRBJ2-3,CASSHRPAGGGTDTQYF,TGTGCCAGCAGCCACCGCCCCGCGGGGGGGGGAACAGATACGCAGTATTTT
TRBV5-1,-,-,TRBJ1-2,CASSLAAPIPGSYGYTF,TGCGCCAGCAGCTTGGCGGCTCCTATTCCTGGAAGCTATGGCTACACCTTC
TRBV5-1,-,-,TRBJ2-7,CASSLVVGEQYF,TGCGCCAGCAGCTTGGTCGTAGGCGAGCAGTACTTC
TRBV10-3,many,-,TRBJ2-2,CATRNTGELFF,TGTGCCACCAGAAACACCGGGGAGCTGTTTTTT
TRBV30,few,-,TRBJ2-5,CACARGLQETQYF,TGTGCCTGCGCTCGGGGGCTCCAAGAGACCCAGTACTTC
TRBV10-3,-,TRBD2,TRBJ2-1,CAISERGGLDNEQFF,TGTGCCATCAGTGAGCGGGGGGGCCTAGACAATGAGCAGTTCTTC
TRBV5-4,few,TRBD1,TRBJ2-1,CASSPALEDRDYNEQFF,TGTGCCAGCAGCCCAGCGTTGGAGGACAGGGACTACAATGAGCAGTTCTTC